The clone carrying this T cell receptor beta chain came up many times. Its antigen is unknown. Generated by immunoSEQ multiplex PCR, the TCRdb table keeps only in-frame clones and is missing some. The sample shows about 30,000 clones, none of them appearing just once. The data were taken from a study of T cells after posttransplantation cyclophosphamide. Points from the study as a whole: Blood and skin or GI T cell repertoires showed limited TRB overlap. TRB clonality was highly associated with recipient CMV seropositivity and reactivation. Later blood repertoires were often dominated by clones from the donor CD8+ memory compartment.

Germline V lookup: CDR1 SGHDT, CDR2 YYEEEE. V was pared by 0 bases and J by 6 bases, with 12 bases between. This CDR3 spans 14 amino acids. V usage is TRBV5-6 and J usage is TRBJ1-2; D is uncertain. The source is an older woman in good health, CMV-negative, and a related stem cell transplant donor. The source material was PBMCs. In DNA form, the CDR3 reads TGTGCCAGCAGCTTGGACAAAACGATGAATGGCTACACCTTC. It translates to CASSLDKTMNGYTF.